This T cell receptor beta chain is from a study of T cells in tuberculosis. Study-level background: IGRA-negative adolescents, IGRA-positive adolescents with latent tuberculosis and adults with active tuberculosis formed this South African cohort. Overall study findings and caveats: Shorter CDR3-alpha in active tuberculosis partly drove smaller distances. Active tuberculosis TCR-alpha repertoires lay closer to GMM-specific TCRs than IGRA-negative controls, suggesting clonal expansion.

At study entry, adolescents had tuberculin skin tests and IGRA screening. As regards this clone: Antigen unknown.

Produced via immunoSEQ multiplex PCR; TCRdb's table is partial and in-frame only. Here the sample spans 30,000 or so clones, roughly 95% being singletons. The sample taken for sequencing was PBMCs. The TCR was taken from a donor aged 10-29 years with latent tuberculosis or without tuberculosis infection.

The CDR3 DNA is TGTGCCAGCAGCTCCCAGGGGAGGGCCGCTGGGGATGAGCAGTTCTTC. The encoded protein is CASSSQGRAAGDEQFF. The chain combines TRBV11-2 with TRBJ2-1; possible D gene TRBD2, 7 bases. The CDR3 consists of 16 residues. V lost 4 bases and J 8 bases, leaving 21 bases between the germline ends. The germline gives CDR1 SGHAT, CDR2 FQNNGV.